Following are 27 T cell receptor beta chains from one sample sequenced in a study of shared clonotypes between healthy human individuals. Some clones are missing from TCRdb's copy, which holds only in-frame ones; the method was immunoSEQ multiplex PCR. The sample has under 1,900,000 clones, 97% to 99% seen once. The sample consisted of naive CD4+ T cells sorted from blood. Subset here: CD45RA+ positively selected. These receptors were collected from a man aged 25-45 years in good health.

DNA for the CDR3: TGTGCCAGCAGCCAGCAGGGTTTCACAGATACGCAGTATTTT. Translation gives CASSQQGFTDTQYF. The gene calls are TRBV7-3 and TRBJ2-3; weak D call: TRBD1 (5 bases). Germline V gene sequence: CDR1 SGHTA, CDR2 FQGTGA. The CDR3 consists of 14 residues. With 5 bases removed from V and 2 bases from J, the gap between germline ends came to 11 bases.

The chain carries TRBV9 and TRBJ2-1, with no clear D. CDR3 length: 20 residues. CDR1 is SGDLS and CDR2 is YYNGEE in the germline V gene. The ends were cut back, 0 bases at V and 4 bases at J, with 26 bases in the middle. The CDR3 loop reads CASSVGTVVRQPYLYNEQFF. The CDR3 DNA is TGTGCCAGCAGCGTAGGCACAGTAGTTAGGCAACCCTACTTGTACAATGAGCAGTTCTTC.

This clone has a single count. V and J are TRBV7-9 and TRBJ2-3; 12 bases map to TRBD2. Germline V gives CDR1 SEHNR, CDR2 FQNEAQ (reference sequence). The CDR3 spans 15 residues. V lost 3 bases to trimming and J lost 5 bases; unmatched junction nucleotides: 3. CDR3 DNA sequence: TGTGCCAGCAGCTTCCCGGGACTAGCGGGAGATACGCAGTATTTT. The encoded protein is CASSFPGLAGDTQYF.

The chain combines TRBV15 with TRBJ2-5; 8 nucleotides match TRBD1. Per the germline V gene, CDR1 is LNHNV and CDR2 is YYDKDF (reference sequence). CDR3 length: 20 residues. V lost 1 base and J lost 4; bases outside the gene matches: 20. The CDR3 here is CATSRGRNRNRGTLRETQYF. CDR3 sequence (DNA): TGTGCCACCAGCAGAGGCCGCAACAGAAACAGGGGGACCCTTAGAGAGACCCAGTACTTC.

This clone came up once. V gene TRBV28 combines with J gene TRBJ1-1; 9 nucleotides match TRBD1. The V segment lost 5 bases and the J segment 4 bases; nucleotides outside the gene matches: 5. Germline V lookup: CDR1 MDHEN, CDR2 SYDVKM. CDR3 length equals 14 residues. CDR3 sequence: CASSPRTGATEAFF. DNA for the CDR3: TGTGCCAGCAGTCCGCGGACAGGGGCCACTGAAGCTTTCTTT.

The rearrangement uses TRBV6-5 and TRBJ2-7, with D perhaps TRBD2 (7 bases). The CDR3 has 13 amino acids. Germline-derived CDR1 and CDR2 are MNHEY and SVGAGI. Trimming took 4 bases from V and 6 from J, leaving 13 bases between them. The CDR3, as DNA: TGTGCCAGCAGTTGGGGGAGGGGGACCGAGCAGTACTTC. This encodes CASSWGRGTEQYF.

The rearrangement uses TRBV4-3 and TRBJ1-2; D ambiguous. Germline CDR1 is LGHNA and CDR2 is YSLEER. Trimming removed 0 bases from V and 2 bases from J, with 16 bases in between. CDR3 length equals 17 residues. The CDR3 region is CASSQDLRELANYGYTF. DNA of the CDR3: TGCGCCAGCAGCCAAGATCTGAGGGAGTTGGCGAACTATGGCTACACCTTC.

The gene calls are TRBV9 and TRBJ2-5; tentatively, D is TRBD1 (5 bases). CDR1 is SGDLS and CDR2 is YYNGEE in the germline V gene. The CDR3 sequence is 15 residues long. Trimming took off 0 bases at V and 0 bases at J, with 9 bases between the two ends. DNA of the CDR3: TGTGCCAGCAGCGTAGAAGTGACAGACCAAGAGACCCAGTACTTC. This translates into CASSVEVTDQETQYF.

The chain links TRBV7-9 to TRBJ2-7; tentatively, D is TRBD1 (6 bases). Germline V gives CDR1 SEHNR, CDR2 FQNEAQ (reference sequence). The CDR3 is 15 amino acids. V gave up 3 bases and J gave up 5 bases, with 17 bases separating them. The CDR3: CASSFPLGGGHEQYF. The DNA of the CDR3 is TGTGCCAGCAGCTTCCCGTTAGGGGGTGGCCACGAGCAGTACTTC.

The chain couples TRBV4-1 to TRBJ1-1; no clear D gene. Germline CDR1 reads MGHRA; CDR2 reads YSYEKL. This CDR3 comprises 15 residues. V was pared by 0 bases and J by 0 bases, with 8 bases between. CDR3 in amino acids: CASSQEGSMNTEAFF. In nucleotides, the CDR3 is TGCGCCAGCAGCCAAGAGGGCAGCATGAACACTGAAGCTTTCTTT.

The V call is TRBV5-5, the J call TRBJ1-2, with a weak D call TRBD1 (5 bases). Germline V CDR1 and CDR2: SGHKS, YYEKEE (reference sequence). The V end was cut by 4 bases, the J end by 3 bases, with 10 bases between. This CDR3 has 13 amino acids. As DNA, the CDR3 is TGTGCCAGCAGCACGGACACCCACTATGGCTACACCTTC. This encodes CASSTDTHYGYTF.

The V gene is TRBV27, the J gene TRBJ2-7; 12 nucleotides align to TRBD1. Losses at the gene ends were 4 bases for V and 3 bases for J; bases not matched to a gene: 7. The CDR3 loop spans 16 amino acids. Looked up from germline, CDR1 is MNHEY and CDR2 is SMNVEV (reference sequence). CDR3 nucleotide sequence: TGTGCCAGCAGTTCATCCGGGACAGGGGGCCTCTACGAGCAGTACTTC. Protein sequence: CASSSSGTGGLYEQYF.

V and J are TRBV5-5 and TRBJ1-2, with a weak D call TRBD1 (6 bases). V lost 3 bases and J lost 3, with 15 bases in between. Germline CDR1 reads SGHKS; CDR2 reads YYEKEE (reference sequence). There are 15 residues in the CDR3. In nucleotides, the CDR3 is TGTGCCAGCAGCTCACCAGGGGCCCAGGACTATGGCTACACCTTC. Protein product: CASSSPGAQDYGYTF.

CDR3 nucleotides: TGCGCCAGCAGCCATAATCTTGGGGACTACGAGCAGTACTTC. It yields the protein CASSHNLGDYEQYF. This chain joins TRBV4-3 and TRBJ2-7; no firm D call. Germline V gene lookup returns CDR1 LGHNA and CDR2 YSLEER. The V gene lost 3 bases and the J gene lost 3 bases, with 12 bases spanning the gap. The CDR3 loop spans 14 amino acids.

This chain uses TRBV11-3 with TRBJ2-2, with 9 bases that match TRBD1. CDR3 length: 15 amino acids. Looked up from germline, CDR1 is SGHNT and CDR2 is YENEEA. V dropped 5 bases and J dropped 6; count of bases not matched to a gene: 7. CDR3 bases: TGTGCCAGCAGCCCCGGGACAGGGTTCTCCGGGGAGCTGTTTTTT. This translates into CASSPGTGFSGELFF.

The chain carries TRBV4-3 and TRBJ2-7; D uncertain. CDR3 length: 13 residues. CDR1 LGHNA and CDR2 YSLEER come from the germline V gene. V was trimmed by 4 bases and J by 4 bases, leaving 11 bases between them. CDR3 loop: CASSRTDNYEQYF. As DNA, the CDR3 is TGCGCCAGCAGCCGAACCGATAATTACGAGCAGTACTTC.

In DNA, the CDR3 is TGCGCCAGCAGGGAGGAGACAGGGGGCACGCAGTATTTT. Translated: CASREETGGTQYF. The chain employs TRBV5-1 and TRBJ2-3; 10 bases are a match to TRBD1. The CDR3 is 13 amino acids. J was trimmed by 9 bases and V by 5 bases; bases with no gene match: 6. Per the germline V gene, CDR1 is SGHRS and CDR2 is YFSETQ.

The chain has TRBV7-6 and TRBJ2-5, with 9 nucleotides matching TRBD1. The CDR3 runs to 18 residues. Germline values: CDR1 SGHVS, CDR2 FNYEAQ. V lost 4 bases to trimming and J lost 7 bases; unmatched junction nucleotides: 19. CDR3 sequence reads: CASSSRTGAKESSGTQYF. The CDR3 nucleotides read TGTGCCAGCAGCTCCCGGACAGGGGCAAAGGAAAGTAGTGGGACCCAGTACTTC.

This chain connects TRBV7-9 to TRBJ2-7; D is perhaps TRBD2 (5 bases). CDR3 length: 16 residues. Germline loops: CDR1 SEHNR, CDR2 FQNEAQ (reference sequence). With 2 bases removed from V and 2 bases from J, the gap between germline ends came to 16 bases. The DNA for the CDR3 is TGTGCCAGCAGCTTACGCCCCGGGAATGAAGCCTACGAGCAGTACTTC. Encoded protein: CASSLRPGNEAYEQYF.

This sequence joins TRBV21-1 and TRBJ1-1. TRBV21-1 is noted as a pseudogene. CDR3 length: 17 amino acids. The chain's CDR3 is CASSKEEADFFYTEAFF. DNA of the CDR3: TGTGCCAGCAGCAAAGAGGAGGCAGATTTCTTTTACACTGAAGCTTTCTTT.

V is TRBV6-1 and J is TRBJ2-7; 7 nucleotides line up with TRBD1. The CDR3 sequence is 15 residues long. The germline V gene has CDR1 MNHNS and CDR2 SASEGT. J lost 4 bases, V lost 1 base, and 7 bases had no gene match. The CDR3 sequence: CASSEGGARGYEQYF. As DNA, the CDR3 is TGTGCCAGCAGTGAAGGGGGCGCCAGGGGGTACGAGCAGTACTTC.

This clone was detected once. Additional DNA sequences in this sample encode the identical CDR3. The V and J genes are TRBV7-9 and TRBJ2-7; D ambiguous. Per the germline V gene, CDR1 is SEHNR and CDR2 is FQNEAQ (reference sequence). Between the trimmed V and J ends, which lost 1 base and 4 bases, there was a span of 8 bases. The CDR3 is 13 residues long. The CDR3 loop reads CASSLGLGYEQYF. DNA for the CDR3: TGTGCCAGCAGCTTAGGTTTGGGATACGAGCAGTACTTC. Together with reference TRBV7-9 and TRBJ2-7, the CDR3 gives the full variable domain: DTGVSQNPRHKITKRGQNVTFRCDPISEHNRLYWYRQTLGQGPEFLTYFQNEAQLEKSRLLSDRFSAERPKGSFSTLEIQRTEQGDSAMYLCASSLGLGYEQYFGPGTRLTVT.

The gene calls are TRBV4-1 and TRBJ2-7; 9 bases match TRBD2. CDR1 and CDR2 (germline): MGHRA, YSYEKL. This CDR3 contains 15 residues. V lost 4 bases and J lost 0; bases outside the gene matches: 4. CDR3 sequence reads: CASSRLAESSYEQYF. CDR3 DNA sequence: TGCGCCAGCAGCCGACTAGCGGAAAGCTCCTACGAGCAGTACTTC.

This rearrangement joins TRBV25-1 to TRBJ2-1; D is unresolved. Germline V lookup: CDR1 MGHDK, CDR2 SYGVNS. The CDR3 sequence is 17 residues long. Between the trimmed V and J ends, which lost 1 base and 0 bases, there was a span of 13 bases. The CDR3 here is CASSEFAGFSSYNEQFF. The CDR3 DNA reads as TGTGCCAGCAGTGAATTCGCTGGCTTTAGCTCCTACAATGAGCAGTTCTTC.

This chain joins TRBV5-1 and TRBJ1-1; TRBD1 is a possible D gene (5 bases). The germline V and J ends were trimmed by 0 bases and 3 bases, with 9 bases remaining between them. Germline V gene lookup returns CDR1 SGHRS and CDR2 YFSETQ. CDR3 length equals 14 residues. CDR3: CASSLGTLDTEAFF. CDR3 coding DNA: TGCGCCAGCAGCTTGGGGACACTAGACACTGAAGCTTTCTTT.

The CDR3 region is CASSNTGSGANVLTF. DNA for the CDR3: TGTGCCAGTAGCAATACAGGTTCTGGGGCCAACGTCCTGACTTTC. This chain connects TRBV19 to TRBJ2-6; D possibly corresponds to TRBD1 (5 bases). The V gene lost 6 bases and the J gene lost 1 base, with 10 bases spanning the gap. The CDR3 consists of 15 residues. Per germline, CDR1 LNHDA and CDR2 SQIVND (reference sequence).

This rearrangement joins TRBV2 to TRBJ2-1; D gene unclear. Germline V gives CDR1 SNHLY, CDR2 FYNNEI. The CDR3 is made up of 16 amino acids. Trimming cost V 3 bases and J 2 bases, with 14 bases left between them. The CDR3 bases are TGTGCCAGCAGTGATAAGATGGCAGTTGCCTACAATGAGCAGTTCTTC. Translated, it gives CASSDKMAVAYNEQFF.